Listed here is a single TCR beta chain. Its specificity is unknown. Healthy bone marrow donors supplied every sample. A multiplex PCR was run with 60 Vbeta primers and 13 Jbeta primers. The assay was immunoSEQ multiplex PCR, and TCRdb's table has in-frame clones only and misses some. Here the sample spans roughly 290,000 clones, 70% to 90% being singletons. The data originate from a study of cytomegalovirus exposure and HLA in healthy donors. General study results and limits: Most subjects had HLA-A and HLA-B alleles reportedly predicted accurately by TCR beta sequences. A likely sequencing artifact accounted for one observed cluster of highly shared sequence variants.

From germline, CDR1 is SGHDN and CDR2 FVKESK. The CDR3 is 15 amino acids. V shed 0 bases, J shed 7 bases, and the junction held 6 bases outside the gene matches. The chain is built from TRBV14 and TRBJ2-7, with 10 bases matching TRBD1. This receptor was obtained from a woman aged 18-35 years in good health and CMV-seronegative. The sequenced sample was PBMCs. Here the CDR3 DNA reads TGTGCCAGCAGCCAAGATGGGACAGGGGCCACGGAGCAGTACTTC. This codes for CASSQDGTGATEQYF.